The T cell receptor beta chain described here comes from a study of OX40 agonist ivuxolimab in advanced cancers. The CDR3 covers 13 residues. Germline V gene sequence: CDR1 MNHEY, CDR2 SMNVEV (reference sequence). As for this clone: The germline gene is not matched at one end of the junction; a read error may be the cause.

Clones were sequenced by immunoSEQ multiplex PCR, and TCRdb holds only the in-frame ones, with some missing. The profile shows 85,000 to 95,000 clones, roughly nine tenths of them singletons. This TCR was recovered from an adult with an advanced solid tumor such as melanoma, head and neck, liver or kidney cancer. The sequencing used CD4+ or CD8+ T cells sorted from blood, collected in a trial of the OX40 agonist ivuxolimab. V is TRBV27 and J is TRBJ2-7; 7 bases are a match to TRBD2. Here the CDR3 reads CATSLGRANEQYF. CDR3 nucleotide sequence: TGTGCCACCAGTCTGGGGAGGGCGAACGAGCAGTACTTC.